This T cell receptor (beta chain) was recorded in a study of blood T cell repertoires in COVID-19. Germline lookup yields CDR1 SGHKS and CDR2 YYEKEE (reference sequence). J lost 10 bases, V lost 4 bases, and 15 bases had no gene match. The CDR3 length is 16 residues. The protocol was immunoSEQ multiplex PCR, while the TCRdb copy is restricted to in-frame clones and leaves out a portion. The sample has approximately 49,000 clones, 88% seen once; the top ten hold 3%. The source of this sequence is a man aged 45-60 years with active COVID-19. The chain combines TRBV5-5 with TRBJ2-1, with TRBD1 identical over 9 bases. The specimen was peripheral blood. CDR3 in amino acids: CASSPDPGQGVREQFF. As DNA, the CDR3 is TGTGCCAGCAGCCCGGACCCGGGACAGGGCGTTAGGGAGCAGTTCTTC.